The 21 T cell receptor beta chains below all came from one sample that was sequenced in a study of cytomegalovirus exposure and HLA in healthy donors. Both 60 Vbeta primers and 13 Jbeta primers went into the PCR. The repertoire was sequenced with immunoSEQ multiplex PCR; TCRdb's copy has only in-frame clones and lacks some. The sample records 150,000 to 180,000 clones, over 70% being singletons. What was sequenced was PBMCs. The receptor source for this set is a man aged 25 to 40 in good health and CMV-seropositive.

The V gene is TRBV19, the J gene TRBJ1-1; the D gene is possibly TRBD1 (5 bases). The CDR3 totals 15 residues. In germline, CDR1 is LNHDA, CDR2 SQIVND (reference sequence). Trimming shortened V by 1 base and J by 4 bases, and 13 bases separated the two germline ends. The CDR3 spells CASSIGRGGATEAFF. CDR3 sequence (DNA): TGTGCCAGTAGTATAGGTCGCGGCGGGGCCACTGAAGCTTTCTTT.

J is TRBJ2-1 and V is TRBV7-3; 11 nucleotides match TRBD2. The CDR3 is 16 residues long. Germline loops: CDR1 SGHTA, CDR2 FQGTGA. Germline trimming cut 5 bases from V and 4 bases from J; bases unmatched to any gene: 7. In DNA form, the CDR3 reads TGTGCCAGCAGCCCCACGACTAGCGGGAAGTACAATGAGCAGTTCTTC. Protein: CASSPTTSGKYNEQFF. Together with reference TRBV7-3 and TRBJ2-1, the CDR3 gives the full variable domain: GAGVSQTPSNKVTEKGKYVELRCDPISGHTALYWYRQSLGQGPEFLIYFQGTGAADDSGLPNDRFFAVRPEGSVSTLKIQRTERGDSAVYLCASSPTTSGKYNEQFFGPGTRLTVL.

Regarding this clone: At one of its ends the junction is not consistent with the germline gene, which may arise from a read error. The chain recombines TRBV28 with TRBJ1-2; a weak D match, TRBD1 (6 bases). From germline, CDR1 is MDHEN and CDR2 SYDVKM. The CDR3 length is 16 residues. In nucleotides, the CDR3 is TGTGCCGGCAGTTTGTCAGGGGCCGACTACCAGGGAGGCTACACCTTC. Amino acids: CAGSLSGADYQGGYTF.

The chain employs TRBV2 and TRBJ2-1; D is uncertain. This CDR3 is built from 14 residues. Germline V gene data show CDR1 as SNHLY and CDR2 as FYNNEI. V was clipped by 9 bases and J by 3 bases, with 15 bases between them. The CDR3 region has the DNA TGTGCCAGTCACAAGGCGTCTAGCTACAATGAGCAGTTCTTC. Protein sequence: CASHKASSYNEQFF.

The chain has TRBV7-9 and TRBJ2-7, with D uncertain. There are 15 residues in the CDR3. The germline gives CDR1 SEHNR, CDR2 FQNEAQ (reference sequence). V lost 6 bases to trimming and J lost 0 bases, with 15 bases between them. CDR3 nucleotide sequence: TGTGCCAGCAGTTCGCTGAGCTTAAGCTCCTACGAGCAGTACTTC. This codes for CASSSLSLSSYEQYF. Full variable domain (missing parts from reference TRBV7-9 and TRBJ2-7): DTGVSQNPRHKITKRGQNVTFRCDPISEHNRLYWYRQTLGQGPEFLTYFQNEAQLEKSRLLSDRFSAERPKGSFSTLEIQRTEQGDSAMYLCASSSLSLSSYEQYFGPGTRLTVT.

The chain couples TRBV2 to TRBJ2-6; TRBD1 matches at 10 bases. Germline loops: CDR1 SNHLY, CDR2 FYNNEI. The CDR3 loop spans 18 amino acids. V was pared by 3 bases and J by 2 bases, with 7 bases of the junction left unmatched. The CDR3 region is CASSDLGTGVAGANVLTF. DNA for the CDR3: TGTGCCAGCAGTGATCTGGGGACAGGGGTTGCTGGGGCCAACGTCCTGACTTTC.

This clone was found once. The chain has TRBV29-1 and TRBJ2-1; D might be TRBD2 (5 bases). The ends were cut back, 2 bases at V and 5 bases at J, with 19 bases in the middle. Germline CDR1 SQVTM, CDR2 ANQGSEA. CDR3 length: 16 residues. The CDR3 loop reads CSVEKGVFGVNNEQFF. The CDR3 bases are TGCAGCGTTGAAAAGGGAGTGTTTGGGGTTAACAATGAGCAGTTCTTC.

The rearrangement uses TRBV5-1 and TRBJ2-1; D not certain. This CDR3 region has 11 residues. The germline V gene has CDR1 SGHRS and CDR2 YFSETQ. The V gene lost 4 bases and the J gene lost 7 bases, with 6 bases spanning the gap. The CDR3 loop is CASSQKNEQFF. The CDR3, as DNA: TGCGCCAGCAGCCAAAAAAATGAGCAGTTCTTC. Full variable domain (remainder filled in from reference TRBV5-1 and TRBJ2-1): KAGVTQTPRYLIKTRGQQVTLSCSPISGHRSVSWYQQTPGQGLQFLFEYFSETQRNKGNFPGRFSGRQFSNSRSEMNVSTLELGDSALYLCASSQKNEQFFGPGTRLTVL.

This clone was found once. V usage is TRBV19 and J usage is TRBJ2-1; tentatively, D is TRBD1 (6 bases). Germline V gene sequence: CDR1 LNHDA, CDR2 SQIVND (reference sequence). With 2 bases removed from V and 7 bases from J, the gap between germline ends came to 12 bases. This CDR3 has 14 residues. CDR3 sequence reads: CASSIQQGGNEQFF. As DNA, the CDR3 is TGTGCCAGTAGTATACAACAGGGTGGTAATGAGCAGTTCTTC.

The chain recombines TRBV27 with TRBJ1-2, with D perhaps matching TRBD1 (5 bases). V was clipped by 2 bases and J by 6 bases, with 13 bases between them. Germline values: CDR1 MNHEY, CDR2 SMNVEV (reference sequence). The CDR3 contains 14 residues. The CDR3 reads CASSLRGGAHGYTF. The DNA of the CDR3 is TGTGCCAGCAGTTTAAGAGGAGGGGCGCATGGCTACACCTTC.

The CDR3 here is CASSRGTQETQYF. The CDR3 nucleotides are TGTGCCAGCAGCCGGGGTACGCAAGAGACCCAGTACTTC. The chain recombines TRBV7-9 with TRBJ2-5; maybe TRBD2 (5 bases). Trimming left V 5 bases short and J 2 bases short, with 9 bases between. The CDR3 has 13 amino acids. Per germline, CDR1 SEHNR and CDR2 FQNEAQ (reference sequence).

The chain has TRBV19 and TRBJ1-2; possible D gene TRBD1, 6 bases. The germline gives CDR1 LNHDA, CDR2 SQIVND (reference sequence). The CDR3 is 15 residues long. The ends were cut back, 3 bases at V and 8 bases at J, with 19 bases in the middle. The chain's CDR3 is CASSMTPDSSGGYTF. The CDR3 DNA sequence: TGTGCCAGTAGTATGACACCGGACAGTTCAGGAGGCTACACCTTC.

The chain carries TRBV5-5 and TRBJ1-2, with a tentative D call TRBD1 (6 bases). The germline gives CDR1 SGHKS, CDR2 YYEKEE (reference sequence). Trimming pared 0 bases from V and 4 bases from J, leaving 16 bases between. The CDR3 has 16 amino acids. CDR3 amino acids: CASSLAGDISLYGYTF. CDR3 sequence (DNA): TGTGCCAGCAGCTTGGCCGGGGACATATCGCTCTATGGCTACACCTTC.

The chain uses TRBV2 and TRBJ1-3; tentatively, D is TRBD1 (5 bases). Germline V gene data show CDR1 as SNHLY and CDR2 as FYNNEI. V dropped 9 bases and J dropped 3 bases, with 15 bases sitting between them. The CDR3 runs 14 residues. In DNA, the CDR3 is TGTGCCAGGTCGGACAAGGGACTTGGAAACACCATATATTTT. Protein sequence: CARSDKGLGNTIYF.

J is TRBJ1-4 and V is TRBV6-1, with a weak D call TRBD1 (6 bases). The CDR3 covers 14 residues. Deletions cut 2 bases from V and 7 bases from J, with 11 bases between. Germline V gene lookup returns CDR1 MNHNS and CDR2 SASEGT. The CDR3 here is CASSEWGLSEKLFF. DNA of the CDR3: TGTGCCAGCAGTGAATGGGGGCTGAGTGAAAAACTGTTTTTT.

The V and J genes are TRBV7-2 and TRBJ2-7, with TRBD2 matching 8 bases. After removal of 5 bases from V and 2 bases from J, the junction contained 8 bases not matched to a gene. CDR3 length: 15 residues. The germline V gene encodes CDR1 SGHTA and CDR2 FQGNSA. Here the CDR3 DNA reads TGTGCCAGCAGCGCGGGGGGCCGCCTAACCTACGAGCAGTACTTC. It specifies CASSAGGRLTYEQYF. Combining the CDR3 with reference TRBV7-2 and TRBJ2-7 gives the whole variable domain GAGVSQSPSNKVTEKGKDVELRCDPISGHTALYWYRQSLGQGLEFLIYFQGNSAPDKSGLPSDRFSAERTGGSVSTLTIQRTQQEDSAVYLCASSAGGRLTYEQYFGPGTRLTVT.

This clone was counted a few times. The chain couples TRBV7-2 to TRBJ2-5; perhaps TRBD2 as D (6 bases). CDR3 length: 13 residues. Germline V gene lookup returns CDR1 SGHTA and CDR2 FQGNSA. V gave up 1 base and J gave up 5 bases, with 8 bases separating them. The CDR3 DNA reads as TGTGCCAGCAGCTTAGATGGGAGGGAGACCCAGTACTTC. Protein product: CASSLDGRETQYF.

V is TRBV6-5 and J is TRBJ2-7; D is uncertain. CDR3 size: 11 residues. The germline V gene has CDR1 MNHEY and CDR2 SVGAGI. V lost 5 bases and J 5 bases, leaving 7 bases between the germline ends. CDR3 sequence (DNA): TGTGCCAGCAGTCGAGAGAACGAGCAGTACTTC. The encoded protein is CASSRENEQYF.

About this clone itself: One end of the junction varies from germline; a read error may be responsible. This sequence joins TRBV7-9 and TRBJ2-7; 7 bases are a match to TRBD1. The germline V gene encodes CDR1 SEHNR and CDR2 FQNEAQ (reference sequence). The CDR3 spans 15 residues. The CDR3 DNA is TGTTCCAGCAGCTCGACGGGACAGAACTCCTACGAGCAGTACTTC. It yields the protein CSSSSTGQNSYEQYF.

As concerns this clone: At one boundary the junction diverges from the germline segment, which might be a read error. This sequence joins TRBV11-2 and TRBJ2-7, with D possibly being TRBD1 (6 bases). The CDR3 spans 14 residues. Looked up from germline, CDR1 is SGHAT and CDR2 is FQNNGV. The chain's CDR3 is CASSRNLLEGEGVF. The CDR3 DNA sequence: TGTGCCAGCAGCCGAAATCTGTTAGAGGGAGAGGGGGTCTTC.

J is TRBJ2-7 and V is TRBV7-3; 10 bases align to TRBD1. V was clipped by 4 bases and J by 6 bases; unmatched bases: 9. Germline V CDR1 and CDR2: SGHTA, FQGTGA. This CDR3 has 15 amino acids. CDR3 sequence (DNA): TGTGCCAGCAGCTCCAACCGGGACAGGGGCTCCGAGCAGTACTTC. Translation: CASSSNRDRGSEQYF. The complete variable domain, with remaining parts taken from reference TRBV7-3 and TRBJ2-7, reads GAGVSQTPSNKVTEKGKYVELRCDPISGHTALYWYRQSLGQGPEFLIYFQGTGAADDSGLPNDRFFAVRPEGSVSTLKIQRTERGDSAVYLCASSSNRDRGSEQYFGPGTRLTVT.